This entry is about one TCR beta chain. This clonotype was seen ten or more times. Its recognized antigen is unknown. Base qualities are not recorded, but no much larger clone differs from it by a single base. The source of the sample is a study of early T cells in non-severe SARS-CoV-2 infection listed by TCRdb under 2021. Study-wide context: TCR sequencing used bulk RNA from unsorted whole blood, so alpha and beta chains could not be paired.

Set within a cohort of healthcare workers in London, UK, this nested case-control study involved weekly PCR testing of nasopharyngeal swabs along with blood sampling. Healthcare workers were enrolled in the week of the UK lockdown, from 23 to 31 March 2020, and were followed every week for up to roughly 16 weeks. For CDR1 and CDR2, the germline V gene lists SQVTM and ANQGSEA. Relative to germline, V is 4 bases shorter and J is 4 bases shorter, with 20 bases between their ends. From its cysteine to its phenylalanine, the CDR3 spans 15 amino acids. The entry retains the CDR3 DNA only, 45 bases that are in frame from base 1. Libraries came from 5' RACE. For sequencing, a NextSeq 500 was employed. The TCR library protocol attached unique molecular identifiers to individual cDNA molecules to correct for sequencing error and PCR bias. Both TCR alpha and beta chains were sequenced, and tight co-correlation was observed between alpha and beta sequence abundances in each sample. For the original study's pipeline: Decombinator V4 was used to perform V gene, J gene and CDR3 annotation of TCR sequences. TCRs were defined as expanded if a significant change between any two time points was detected under a Poisson model with p below 0.0001. TCR abundances were normalised to the total number of TCRs sequenced per sample and expressed as counts per million. TRAV1-2 paired with TRAJ12, TRAJ20 or TRAJ33 defined MAIT TCRs, while TRAV10 paired with TRAJ18 defined iNKT TCRs. VDJdb, accessed on 1 November 2021, was searched for TCRs annotated for CMV, EBV and SARS-CoV-2, and TCRs annotated for more than one antigen were excluded. TCRdb cleaned the public reads at Q25 with fastp, built clones with MiXCR and kept in-frame beta chains. Duplicate CDR3 protein sequences are folded into a single record with the most common DNA and genes. The V and J calls were determined by TCRdb, not by the authors. In all, the sample holds approximately 33,000 distinct CDR3 sequences, and over 4.5% of those were seen once. Approximately 30% of the sample rests with the top ten.

General study outcomes and caveats: VDJdb matching was skewed toward anti-spike CD8 responses, so virus-specific expansions were likely underestimated and private and CD4 specificities were missed.

The V gene is TRBV29-1 and the J gene is TRBJ2-7; the D gene cannot be named for sure. The sequence came from an adult who was a healthcare worker with PCR-confirmed SARS-CoV-2 infection or an uninfected control (not recorded which). Sequencing was performed on whole blood. The base sequence is TGCAGCGTTGCTACGGGCCTATTTGGTGGTTACGAGCAGTACTTC. Translation gives CSVATGLFGGYEQYF.